A single sample is the source of the 25 T cell receptor beta chains below, sequenced in a study of early T cells in non-severe SARS-CoV-2 infection. TCRdb reprocessed the 5' RACE reads via MiXCR and lists one record per CDR3 protein. The sample has about 48,000 distinct CDR3 sequences, 6.5% to 9.5% seen once. Specimen: whole blood. The receptor set was obtained from an adult who was a healthcare worker with PCR-confirmed SARS-CoV-2 infection or an uninfected control (not recorded which).

This chain uses TRBV4-3 with TRBJ1-6; D gene ambiguous. The V end lost 0 bases, the J end lost 8 bases, and 17 bases lay between the germline ends. Germline V gives CDR1 LGHNA, CDR2 YSLEER. The CDR3 consists of 17 residues. The DNA for the CDR3 is TGCGCCAGCAGCCAAGAGCTGATTGGAGTCGGTGATTCACCCCTCCACTTT. Its translation is CASSQELIGVGDSPLHF.

In its sample, this clonotype was seen many times. V gene TRBV28 combines with J gene TRBJ2-3; 12 bases agree with TRBD2. Unmatched junction bases numbered 10, after V lost 2 bases and J lost 1 base. The CDR3 is 19 amino acids. Germline CDR1 and CDR2: MDHEN and SYDVKM. The CDR3 protein is CASSLVGLAGGLGTDTQYF. The CDR3 region has the DNA TGTGCCAGCAGTTTAGTTGGTCTAGCGGGGGGGCTCGGCACAGATACGCAGTATTTT.

In its sample, this clonotype was seen many times. The rearrangement links TRBV7-9 to TRBJ2-1, with D maybe TRBD2 (5 bases). Trimming removed 4 bases from V and 7 bases from J, with 8 bases in between. This CDR3 is 12 amino acids long. Germline CDR1 reads SEHNR; CDR2 reads FQNEAQ (reference sequence). CDR3 sequence reads: CASSYPGNEQFF. The CDR3 DNA is TGTGCCAGCAGCTATCCGGGGAATGAGCAGTTCTTC.

In this sample, this clonotype turned up many times. J is TRBJ1-2 and V is TRBV9; tentative D call: TRBD1 (6 bases). This CDR3 is 14 amino acids long. Trimming pared 3 bases from V and 2 bases from J, leaving 11 bases between. The germline V gene encodes CDR1 SGDLS and CDR2 YYNGEE. The CDR3: CASSAGDTNYGYTF. CDR3 DNA sequence: TGTGCCAGCAGCGCCGGGGACACCAACTATGGCTACACCTTC. Complete variable domain (other parts from reference TRBV9 and TRBJ1-2): DSGVTQTPKHLITATGQRVTLRCSPRSGDLSVYWYQQSLDQGLQFLIQYYNGEERAKGNILERFSAQQFPDLHSELNLSSLELGDSALYFCASSAGDTNYGYTFGSGTRLTVV.

This clonotype was seen many times. The chain is built from TRBV11-2 and TRBJ2-7; D is perhaps TRBD2 (6 bases). Trimming removed 4 bases from V and 0 bases from J, with 7 bases in between. The CDR3 loop spans 13 amino acids. Germline values: CDR1 SGHAT, CDR2 FQNNGV. Written as DNA, the CDR3 is TGTGCCAGCAGCTCCGGGAGCTCCTACGAGCAGTACTTC. This codes for CASSSGSSYEQYF.

This clonotype was observed at least ten times. The chain is built from TRBV11-2 and TRBJ2-7; perhaps TRBD1 as D (5 bases). This CDR3 comprises 12 residues. Germline CDR1 reads SGHAT; CDR2 reads FQNNGV. V dropped 1 base and J dropped 11 bases, with 12 bases sitting between them. The DNA of the CDR3 is TGTGCCAGCAGCTTAGGGTTCCAGGGCGAGTACTTC. It encodes CASSLGFQGEYF.

The table lists this clonotype with a few counts. This chain uses TRBV9 with TRBJ2-3, with D unresolved. Trimming removed 2 bases from V and 2 bases from J, with 9 bases in between. Germline V gives CDR1 SGDLS, CDR2 YYNGEE. CDR3 length: 14 residues. The CDR3 nucleotides are TGTGCCAGCAGCGTTGCGTTTAACACAGATACGCAGTATTTT. Protein sequence: CASSVAFNTDTQYF.

This clonotype was observed at least ten times. This chain uses TRBV7-8 with TRBJ1-1, with D unresolved. The CDR3 covers 14 residues. Per germline, CDR1 SGHVS and CDR2 FQNEAQ. V dropped 3 bases and J dropped 8 bases, with 16 bases sitting between them. CDR3 in amino acids: CASSLELSRDEAFF. The DNA of the CDR3 is TGTGCCAGCAGCTTGGAGCTATCCCGAGACGAAGCTTTCTTT.

This clonotype has just a few counts. The chain is built from TRBV6-4 and TRBJ2-2; D gene unclear. The V and J ends lost 4 bases and 1 base respectively, with 4 bases between them. The CDR3 is 13 amino acids. Germline CDR1 and CDR2: MRHNA and SNTAGT. CDR3 sequence (DNA): TGTGCCAGCAGTGTGGAGAACACCGGGGAGCTGTTTTTT. Translated, it gives CASSVENTGELFF.

The rearrangement joins TRBV7-2 to TRBJ1-5, with 7 bases identical to TRBD1. The CDR3 consists of 15 residues. Losses at the gene ends were 5 bases for V and 0 bases for J; bases not matched to a gene: 4. Germline lookup yields CDR1 SGHTA and CDR2 FQGNSA. The CDR3 sequence: CASSTTGVSNQPQHF. DNA for the CDR3: TGTGCCAGCAGCACAACAGGGGTTAGCAATCAGCCCCAGCATTTT.

The chain combines TRBV28 with TRBJ1-2, with TRBD1 identical over 7 bases. The J segment lost 0 bases and the V segment lost 6 bases, leaving 4 bases of the junction unmatched. This CDR3 comprises 14 residues. Germline V gene sequence: CDR1 MDHEN, CDR2 SYDVKM. CDR3: CASRPGTANYGYTF. Here the CDR3 DNA reads TGTGCCAGCAGGCCCGGGACAGCTAACTATGGCTACACCTTC.

The V call is TRBV20-1, the J call TRBJ1-2; 10 bases fit TRBD1. The germline CDR1 and CDR2 sequences are DFQATT and SNEGSKA (reference sequence). CDR3 size: 12 residues. Trimming removed 6 bases from V and 6 bases from J; junction bases left unmatched: 4. CDR3 residues: CSARQGANGYTF. For the CDR3, the DNA is TGCAGTGCAAGACAGGGGGCTAATGGCTACACCTTC.

This clonotype was seen at least ten times. The chain links TRBV12-3 or TRBV12-4 to TRBJ2-6; D unclear. Between the trimmed V and J ends, which lost 3 bases and 0 bases, there was a span of 9 bases. The CDR3 spans 16 residues. The CDR3 region has the DNA TGTGCCAGCAGTTTTTTACGGAACTCTGGGGCCAACGTCCTGACTTTC. Translating gives CASSFLRNSGANVLTF.

This clonotype was seen ten or more times. This chain joins TRBV7-9 and TRBJ1-4; 7 bases fit TRBD1. The CDR3 contains 16 residues. Germline CDR1 is SEHNR and CDR2 is FQNEAQ (reference sequence). After removal of 5 bases from V and 6 bases from J, the junction contained 12 bases not matched to a gene. CDR3: CASSPFPQGGDEKLFF. For the CDR3, the DNA is TGTGCCAGCAGCCCATTCCCCCAGGGGGGGGATGAAAAACTGTTTTTT.

This clonotype was counted ten times or more. V usage is TRBV20-1 and J usage is TRBJ2-7; D may match TRBD1 or TRBD2 (5 bases each). Trimming took off 3 bases at V and 5 bases at J, with 11 bases between the two ends. The CDR3 runs 12 residues. The germline CDR1 and CDR2 sequences are DFQATT and SNEGSKA (reference sequence). The CDR3 region has the DNA TGCAGTGCTAGTTCCGGGGACGACGAGCAGTACTTC. Protein: CSASSGDDEQYF.

This clonotype was counted at least ten times. This rearrangement joins TRBV29-1 to TRBJ2-1, with 7 bases identical to TRBD1. Germline V gene sequence: CDR1 SQVTM, CDR2 ANQGSEA. Germline trimming cut 2 bases from V and 6 bases from J; bases unmatched to any gene: 10. The CDR3 has 15 residues. CDR3: CSVELPGQVFNEQFF. The CDR3 nucleotides are TGCAGCGTTGAACTCCCTGGACAGGTTTTCAATGAGCAGTTCTTC.

As concerns this clonotype: One base away lies a much larger clone, so this may be a sequencing read error. The J gene is TRBJ1-4, the V gene TRBV29-1; TRBD1 is a possible D gene (5 bases). The CDR3 sequence is 12 residues long. CDR1 is SQVTM and CDR2 is ANQGSEA in the germline V gene. For the CDR3, the DNA is TGCAGCGTCGCCGGGACGGATGAAAAACTTTTTTTT. Translating it yields CSVAGTDEKLFF. The full variable domain, in which reference TRBV29-1 and TRBJ1-4 provide the parts outside the CDR3, is SAVISQKPSRDICQRGTSLTIQCQVDSQVTMMFWYRQQPGQSLTLIATANQGSEATYESGFVIDKFPISRPNLTFSTLTVSNMSPEDSSIYLCSVAGTDEKLFFGSGTQLSVL.

In this sample, this clonotype turned up many times. This chain joins TRBV5-1 and TRBJ2-1; a possible D gene is TRBD1 (6 bases). The CDR3 runs 14 residues. The V end lost 3 bases, the J end lost 3 bases, and 10 bases lay between the germline ends. Germline CDR1 reads SGHRS; CDR2 reads YFSETQ. The CDR3 coding sequence is TGCGCCAGCAGCTCTGGACAGCTCTACAATGAGCAGTTCTTC. It encodes CASSSGQLYNEQFF.

This clonotype has just a few counts. The rearrangement uses TRBV25-1 and TRBJ2-3, with D unclear. Germline V lookup: CDR1 MGHDK, CDR2 SYGVNS. V was cut by 2 bases and J by 5 bases, with 8 bases left in between. This CDR3 comprises 13 residues. CDR3 in amino acids: CASSEPSGDTQYF. The CDR3 coding sequence is TGTGCCAGCAGTGAACCCAGTGGAGATACGCAGTATTTT.

The table lists this clonotype with many counts. The chain recombines TRBV28 with TRBJ1-5; D gene unclear. Germline V gene sequence: CDR1 MDHEN, CDR2 SYDVKM. Trimming left V 3 bases short and J 0 bases short, with 6 bases between. This CDR3 region has 14 residues. The CDR3 spells CASSFPYSNQPQHF. In DNA form, the CDR3 reads TGTGCCAGCAGTTTCCCCTATAGCAATCAGCCCCAGCATTTT.

At least ten counts were recorded for this clonotype. The rearrangement joins TRBV4-3 to TRBJ1-1; D remains ambiguous. V was clipped by 0 bases and J by 1 base, with 21 bases between them. This CDR3 has 19 amino acids. CDR1 is LGHNA, CDR2 YSLEER, per germline. This chain's CDR3 is CASSQDISGPTKGNTEAFF. The CDR3, as DNA: TGCGCCAGCAGCCAAGATATAAGCGGGCCAACAAAGGGGAACACTGAAGCTTTCTTT.

This clonotype was observed a few times. V is TRBV11-2 and J is TRBJ2-7, with D perhaps being TRBD1 or TRBD2 (5 bases each). Germline lookup yields CDR1 SGHAT and CDR2 FQNNGV. The CDR3 spans 14 residues. Between the trimmed V and J ends, which lost 4 bases and 2 bases, there was a span of 12 bases. The DNA for the CDR3 is TGTGCCAGCAGCTACGACATGGGGGCCTACGAGCAGTACTTC. As protein: CASSYDMGAYEQYF.

Ten or more counts support this clonotype. The genes are TRBV28 and TRBJ1-2; possible D gene TRBD1, 6 bases. Germline loops: CDR1 MDHEN, CDR2 SYDVKM. The V end was cut by 3 bases, the J end by 7 bases, with 12 bases between. This CDR3 is 13 amino acids long. DNA of the CDR3: TGTGCCAGCAGTTTGAGAGGGGGACGTGGCTACACCTTC. Its translation: CASSLRGGRGYTF.

This chain links TRBV29-1 with TRBJ1-6; D call uncertain. V lost 5 bases and J lost 7, with 12 bases in between. The CDR3 contains 13 residues. CDR1 is SQVTM, CDR2 ANQGSEA, per germline. The CDR3 protein is CSVWEGANSPLHF. The CDR3 DNA is TGCAGCGTTTGGGAGGGAGCGAATTCACCCCTCCACTTT.

This clonotype was found a few times. The chain has TRBV2 and TRBJ2-3; 7 nucleotides match TRBD2. CDR1 and CDR2 (germline): SNHLY, FYNNEI. The ends lost 4 bases at V and 2 bases at J; junction bases unmatched: 3. This CDR3 is built from 14 residues. The CDR3 DNA reads as TGTGCCAGCAGTGTTGGGACTACCACAGATACGCAGTATTTT. Amino acids: CASSVGTTTDTQYF.